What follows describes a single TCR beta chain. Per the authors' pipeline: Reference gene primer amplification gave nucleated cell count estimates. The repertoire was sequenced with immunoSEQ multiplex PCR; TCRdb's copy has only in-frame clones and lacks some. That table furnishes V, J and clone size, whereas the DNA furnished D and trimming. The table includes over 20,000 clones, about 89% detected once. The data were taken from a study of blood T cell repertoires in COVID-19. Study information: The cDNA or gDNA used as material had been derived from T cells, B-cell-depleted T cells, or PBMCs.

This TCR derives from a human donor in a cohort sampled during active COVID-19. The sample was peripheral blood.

The CDR3 nucleotides are TGTGCCAGCAGCCCCCCAGCCGGTGTGCGGCCAGGGTTTAGTGAAAAACTGTTTTTT. Its protein is CASSPPAGVRPGFSEKLFF. The rearrangement links TRBV11-2 to TRBJ1-4, with a tentative D call TRBD1 (5 bases). Trimming cost V 5 bases and J 7 bases, with 29 bases left between them. Germline V gene lookup returns CDR1 SGHAT and CDR2 FQNNGV. The CDR3 is 19 amino acids.